The clone carrying this T cell receptor beta chain was observed a handful of times. All of the isolated RNA was reverse transcribed, so expressed TCRB transcripts were sequenced. Naive, central memory and regulatory T cell samples yielded about 3.57 million reads on average. Here immunoSEQ multiplex PCR was the method, and the copy in TCRdb shows in-frame clones only, minus some. The table records 350,000 to 450,000 clones, roughly 13% of them present only once. A single heparinised draw of approximately 0.11 L on average was taken per donor. It was via CD45RO/CCR7/CD25/CD127/CD95/CD27 that CD4+ naive, central memory, regulatory and stem cell-like memory cells were sorted. The data are from a study of beta chain features in type 1 diabetes. The CDR3 contains 14 residues.

The sequencing sample was made of naive CD4+ T cells from blood. The gene calls are TRBV21-1 and TRBJ2-3; the table calls TRBD2, which could not be checked here. TRBV21-1 is annotated as a pseudogene. The TCR sequence derives from a man aged 30 to 39 in good health. The CDR3 DNA reads as TGTGCCAGAGAGATAACCCACTCGACAGATACGCAGTATTTT. Translation gives CAREITHSTDTQYF.